The 32 T cell receptor beta chains below come from one sample, sequenced in a study of T-cell reconstitution after alpha-beta-depleted transplantation in children. Preparation of the TCRbeta library involved a method that used unique molecular identifiers. Using its own MiXCR run on the PCR reads, TCRdb lists one record per CDR3 protein. Of nearly 400,000 distinct CDR3 sequences listed, about 20% are singletons. The sequenced sample was PBMCs from the stem cell graft donor, obtained from the stem cell graft. These receptors were obtained from a human donor who donated a stem cell graft to a child with acute myeloid leukemia.

This clonotype came up a few times. The rearrangement links TRBV27 to TRBJ2-5; D gene uncertain. Trimming took 2 bases from V and 7 from J, leaving 11 bases between them. The germline V gene encodes CDR1 MNHEY and CDR2 SMNVEV (reference sequence). This CDR3 comprises 13 residues. The CDR3 region has the DNA TGTGCCAGCAGTTTACCAGCCGTAGGGACCCAGTACTTC. It translates to CASSLPAVGTQYF.

In its sample, this clonotype was seen many times. The rearrangement uses TRBV20-1 and TRBJ2-1; D is unresolved. Germline values: CDR1 DFQATT, CDR2 SNEGSKA (reference sequence). The CDR3 totals 14 residues. Trimming took 1 base from V and 2 from J, leaving 9 bases between them. The CDR3 is CSARVGGAYNEQFF. The CDR3 bases are TGCAGTGCTAGAGTTGGCGGAGCCTACAATGAGCAGTTCTTC.

J is TRBJ2-1 and V is TRBV6-1; the D gene is possibly TRBD2 (6 bases). Germline loops: CDR1 MNHNS, CDR2 SASEGT. CDR3 size: 13 residues. The V and J ends lost 6 bases and 6 bases respectively, with 12 bases between them. Here the CDR3 reads CASRPGLGNEQFF. The CDR3 nucleotides read TGTGCCAGCAGACCGGGACTGGGCAATGAGCAGTTCTTC.

The gene calls are TRBV12-3 or TRBV12-4 and TRBJ2-7; D is possibly TRBD1 (5 bases). The CDR3 is 13 residues long. V lost 8 bases and J lost 0, with 11 bases in between. In nucleotides, the CDR3 is TGTGCCAGCCGGCTCGACAGCTCCTACGAGCAGTACTTC. This sequence encodes CASRLDSSYEQYF.

This clonotype was observed a handful of times. Here the CDR3 DNA reads TGTGCCAGCAGTTTTTTGGGGGGAACGGCAGATACGCAGTATTTT. This gives the protein CASSFLGGTADTQYF. V usage is TRBV12-3 or TRBV12-4 and J usage is TRBJ2-3, with D possibly matching TRBD2 (6 bases). V lost 3 bases to trimming and J lost 4 bases, with 14 bases between them. The CDR3 is made up of 15 amino acids.

There are many counts of this clonotype. The rearrangement uses TRBV7-9 and TRBJ1-1; D possibly corresponds to TRBD1 (5 bases). The V gene lost 3 bases and the J gene lost 11 bases, with 10 bases spanning the gap. The CDR3 extends over 11 amino acids. Germline V gene sequence: CDR1 SEHNR, CDR2 FQNEAQ (reference sequence). CDR3 in DNA: TGTGCCAGCAGCTTGAGGGACTGGGCTTTCTTT. It is translated as CASSLRDWAFF. Based on the CDR3 plus reference TRBV7-9 and TRBJ1-1, the full variable domain is DTGVSQNPRHKITKRGQNVTFRCDPISEHNRLYWYRQTLGQGPEFLTYFQNEAQLEKSRLLSDRFSAERPKGSFSTLEIQRTEQGDSAMYLCASSLRDWAFFGQGTRLTVV.

This clonotype occurred once. The chain couples TRBV7-2 to TRBJ2-3; no firm D call. Trimming cost V 5 bases and J 0 bases, with 12 bases left between them. Looked up from germline, CDR1 is SGHTA and CDR2 is FQGNSA. The CDR3 sequence is 15 residues long. CDR3 coding DNA: TGTGCCAGCAGCCGTAACCCCGGGAGCACAGATACGCAGTATTTT. The encoded protein is CASSRNPGSTDTQYF.

This clonotype was observed a few times. The rearrangement uses TRBV29-1 and TRBJ2-1; D is possibly TRBD1 or TRBD2 (5 bases each). CDR3 length: 13 amino acids. V gave up 3 bases and J gave up 1 base, with 7 bases separating them. The germline V gene has CDR1 SQVTM and CDR2 ANQGSEA. The CDR3 DNA sequence: TGCAGCGTTGAGGGGGAGTCCTACAATGAGCAGTTCTTC. Translated, it gives CSVEGESYNEQFF.

V is TRBV12-3 or TRBV12-4 and J is TRBJ2-1; the D is unclear. CDR3 length: 14 amino acids. Trimming removed 3 bases from V and 6 bases from J, with 12 bases in between. CDR3 protein: CASSLQLAGNEQFF. For the CDR3, the DNA is TGTGCCAGCAGTTTGCAATTGGCTGGCAATGAGCAGTTCTTC.

This chain connects TRBV20-1 to TRBJ2-7; TRBD2 matches at 9 bases. The CDR3 sequence is 14 residues long. Germline V lookup: CDR1 DFQATT, CDR2 SNEGSKA (reference sequence). The ends lost 4 bases at V and 3 bases at J; junction bases unmatched: 7. DNA for the CDR3: TGCAGTGCTACTCTCGCGGGAGGGTACTACGAGCAGTACTTC. It encodes CSATLAGGYYEQYF.

There are many counts of this clonotype. The gene calls are TRBV12-3 or TRBV12-4 and TRBJ1-5; D is undetermined. This CDR3 region has 14 residues. Trimming removed 3 bases from V and 5 bases from J, with 11 bases in between. This CDR3 reads CASSFKGRDQPQHF. The CDR3 nucleotides read TGTGCCAGCAGTTTTAAAGGGAGGGATCAGCCCCAGCATTTT.

The chain combines TRBV4-1 with TRBJ2-6; 8 bases are shared with TRBD1. Germline V CDR1 and CDR2: MGHRA, YSYEKL. The CDR3 is made up of 20 amino acids. The ends lost 0 bases at V and 0 bases at J; junction bases unmatched: 10. CDR3: CASSQDLDGTGVSGANVLTF. The CDR3, as DNA: TGCGCCAGCAGCCAAGATCTAGATGGGACAGGTGTCTCTGGGGCCAACGTCCTGACTTTC.

A few counts support this clonotype. The rearrangement uses TRBV28 and TRBJ2-2; no definite D call. The CDR3 is 15 amino acids. Germline V gene data show CDR1 as MDHEN and CDR2 as SYDVKM. Trimming stripped 8 bases from V and 5 bases from J, with 18 bases between. CDR3 sequence (DNA): TGTGCCAGCGCCAGTGAACCAAGTCGGACCGGGGAGCTGTTTTTT. Its translation is CASASEPSRTGELFF.

The V and J genes are TRBV28 and TRBJ2-3, with D uncertain. The CDR3 has 14 residues. Germline CDR1 is MDHEN and CDR2 is SYDVKM. V was cut by 7 bases and J by 2 bases, with 13 bases left in between. Here the CDR3 reads CASNLDGSTDTQYF. For the CDR3, the DNA is TGTGCCAGCAACTTAGACGGTTCCACAGATACGCAGTATTTT.

This clonotype was observed a handful of times. The chain is built from TRBV7-9 and TRBJ2-1, with TRBD1 identical over 8 bases. There are 15 residues in the CDR3. Germline V gene data show CDR1 as SEHNR and CDR2 as FQNEAQ (reference sequence). J was trimmed by 6 bases and V by 1 base; bases with no gene match: 5. The CDR3 region is CASSLGTGMRNEQFF. Written as DNA, the CDR3 is TGTGCCAGCAGCTTAGGGACAGGGATGCGCAATGAGCAGTTCTTC. The whole variable domain, remainder taken from reference TRBV7-9 and TRBJ2-1, is DTGVSQNPRHKITKRGQNVTFRCDPISEHNRLYWYRQTLGQGPEFLTYFQNEAQLEKSRLLSDRFSAERPKGSFSTLEIQRTEQGDSAMYLCASSLGTGMRNEQFFGPGTRLTVL.

The chain recombines TRBV5-6 with TRBJ2-5, with D perhaps given as TRBD1 or TRBD2 (6 bases each). The V gene lost 3 bases and the J gene lost 0 bases, with 15 bases spanning the gap. This CDR3 is 16 amino acids long. The V gene's germline CDR1 is SGHDT and CDR2 YYEEEE. The CDR3 coding sequence is TGTGCCAGCAGCTGGGGGGACACCGGATACCAAGAGACCCAGTACTTC. It yields the protein CASSWGDTGYQETQYF. Filled out from reference TRBV5-6 and TRBJ2-5, the complete variable domain reads DAGVTQSPTHLIKTRGQQVTLRCSPKSGHDTVSWYQQALGQGPQFIFQYYEEEERQRGNFPDRFSGHQFPNYSSELNVNALLLGDSALYLCASSWGDTGYQETQYFGPGTRLLVL.

The chain joins TRBV5-1 to TRBJ2-5; D is unresolved. This CDR3 has 16 amino acids. Trimming took 0 bases from V and 1 from J, leaving 13 bases between them. The germline V gene encodes CDR1 SGHRS and CDR2 YFSETQ. This CDR3 reads CASSLDPRPIQETQYF. In DNA, the CDR3 is TGCGCCAGCAGCTTGGATCCTCGACCCATCCAAGAGACCCAGTACTTC.

This clonotype came up many times. The chain has TRBV29-1 and TRBJ2-2; TRBD1 might be the D (6 bases). There are 13 residues in the CDR3. Deletions cut 7 bases from V and 9 bases from J, with 18 bases between. Germline V gene data show CDR1 as SQVTM and CDR2 as ANQGSEA. The CDR3 loop is CSASGAIVRELFF. Written as DNA, the CDR3 is TGCAGCGCTTCAGGGGCCATCGTGAGGGAGCTGTTTTTT.

The chain uses TRBV4-3 and TRBJ1-2; D is ambiguous. The germline V gene has CDR1 LGHNA and CDR2 YSLEER. This CDR3 contains 15 residues. V lost 0 bases to trimming and J lost 8 bases, with 16 bases between them. CDR3 loop: CASSQEWAGNGGYTF. Here the CDR3 DNA reads TGCGCCAGCAGCCAAGAGTGGGCAGGAAATGGGGGCTACACCTTC.

CDR3 sequence (DNA): TGTGCCAGCAGCTCCGGGACTAGGGGAGGTACGCAGTATTTT. Translated, it gives CASSSGTRGGTQYF. The chain has TRBV12-3 or TRBV12-4 and TRBJ2-3; 8 bases agree with TRBD2. The V segment lost 6 bases and the J segment 8 bases; nucleotides outside the gene matches: 10. The CDR3 has 14 amino acids.

The chain carries TRBV12-3 or TRBV12-4 and TRBJ2-1; 7 positions match TRBD2. V dropped 3 bases and J dropped 9; count of bases not matched to a gene: 5. This CDR3 is 13 amino acids long. The CDR3 spells CASSFSTSTEQFF. The CDR3 DNA is TGTGCCAGCAGTTTCTCGACTAGCACTGAGCAGTTCTTC.

This clonotype has a count of ten or more. CDR3 nucleotides: TGCAGTGCTAGAGATGGAACCACAGGGTTAAGAAGGGACACTGAAGCTTTCTTT. Protein product: CSARDGTTGLRRDTEAFF. The chain couples TRBV20-1 to TRBJ1-1; D might be TRBD1 (6 bases). CDR3 size: 18 residues. V dropped 0 bases and J dropped 3 bases, with 23 bases sitting between them. In germline, CDR1 is DFQATT, CDR2 SNEGSKA (reference sequence).

This chain uses TRBV20-1 with TRBJ2-1; maybe TRBD2 (6 bases). CDR1 is DFQATT, CDR2 SNEGSKA, per germline (reference sequence). This CDR3 contains 14 residues. Trimming took 6 bases from V and 4 from J, leaving 16 bases between them. The CDR3 DNA sequence: TGCAGTGCCACTTTAGCGGCAACTTACAATGAGCAGTTCTTC. This codes for CSATLAATYNEQFF.

A few counts support this clonotype. CDR3 DNA sequence: TGTGCCAGCAGTCGCCCCGGGGGATACAATGAGCAGTTCTTC. Translated, it gives CASSRPGGYNEQFF. J is TRBJ2-1 and V is TRBV28, with a possible D match to TRBD2 (6 bases). V lost 5 bases and J lost 4, with 12 bases in between. Germline lookup yields CDR1 MDHEN and CDR2 SYDVKM. This CDR3 contains 14 residues.

This clonotype was observed a handful of times. The chain uses TRBV12-3 or TRBV12-4 and TRBJ1-1; D perhaps matches TRBD1 (5 bases). With 3 bases removed from V and 5 bases from J, the gap between germline ends came to 22 bases. This CDR3 contains 17 residues. This CDR3 reads CASSFSVGGQGGTEAFF. The CDR3 bases are TGTGCCAGCAGTTTTTCCGTAGGTGGTCAGGGTGGGACTGAAGCTTTCTTT.

This chain joins TRBV7-9 and TRBJ2-5; D is undetermined. The CDR3 consists of 16 residues. The V end lost 4 bases, the J end lost 4 bases, and 19 bases lay between the germline ends. Germline CDR1 and CDR2: SEHNR and FQNEAQ (reference sequence). The CDR3 nucleotides read TGTGCCAGCAGCTGGGAATTGCGAGGCGAGGTAGAGACCCAGTACTTC. It translates to CASSWELRGEVETQYF.

The gene calls are TRBV11-2 and TRBJ2-3, with D hard to call. V shed 1 base and J shed 2 bases, with 10 bases lying between them. From germline, CDR1 is SGHAT and CDR2 FQNNGV. The CDR3 is made up of 15 amino acids. Here the CDR3 reads CASSLAVAITDTQYF. The CDR3 bases are TGTGCCAGCAGCTTAGCGGTAGCCATCACAGATACGCAGTATTTT.

This rearrangement joins TRBV12-3 or TRBV12-4 to TRBJ2-1, with 7 bases that match TRBD1. The CDR3 is 12 residues long. V shed 7 bases and J 9 bases; nucleotides not matched to a gene: 6. The CDR3 protein is CASKRQGSEQFF. For the CDR3, the DNA is TGTGCCAGCAAGAGACAGGGTAGTGAGCAGTTCTTC.

To note about this clonotype: A junction end diverges from the germline sequence, so it may reflect a read error. The chain combines TRBV7-3 with TRBJ2-3; 13 nucleotides match TRBD2. Germline loops: CDR1 SGHTA, CDR2 FQGTGA. The CDR3 sequence is 17 residues long. This CDR3 reads CACSPGLAGVGFDTQYF. The CDR3 nucleotides are TGTGCCTGCAGCCCCGGACTAGCGGGAGTAGGGTTTGATACGCAGTATTTT.

This chain links TRBV7-9 with TRBJ2-3; D gene unclear. The V end lost 8 bases, the J end lost 0 bases, and 6 bases lay between the germline ends. The CDR3 length is 12 residues. From germline, CDR1 is SEHNR and CDR2 FQNEAQ (reference sequence). The DNA of the CDR3 is TGTGCCAGCGCCGATAGCACAGATACGCAGTATTTT. This codes for CASADSTDTQYF.

The J gene is TRBJ2-2, the V gene TRBV6-1; D may be TRBD1 (6 bases). Germline V gene sequence: CDR1 MNHNS, CDR2 SASEGT. Trimming stripped 6 bases from V and 2 bases from J, with 13 bases between. The CDR3 spans 15 residues. CDR3 bases: TGTGCCAGCAGGGCCGGACAGATTAACACCGGGGAGCTGTTTTTT. Translated, it gives CASRAGQINTGELFF.

This chain connects TRBV29-1 to TRBJ2-4, with D possibly being TRBD1 (6 bases). The CDR3 consists of 16 residues. CDR1 and CDR2 from the germline V gene are SQVTM and ANQGSEA. Trimming removed 6 bases at V and 0 bases at J, with 18 bases between. The CDR3 nucleotides are TGCAGCGTGGGGGCAGGGCGAAATCGAGCCAAAAACATTCAGTACTTC. Translation: CSVGAGRNRAKNIQYF.